The 30 T cell receptor beta chains presented below share a single source sample, sequenced in a study of T cells in Graves' hyperthyroidism and ophthalmopathy. TCR beta CDR3 region amplification was performed from RNA transcripts. The HTBI primer set served for first-round RT-PCR of the TCR CDR3. TCRdb itself ran the multiplex PCR reads through MiXCR, one entry per CDR3 protein. The data show 300,000 to 400,000 distinct CDR3 sequences, around 13% seen once. The sample taken for sequencing was blood. The receptors here all came from a woman aged 25 to 39 with Graves' hyperthyroidism.

The chain carries TRBV5-1 and TRBJ2-5; D unclear. V gave up 1 base and J gave up 5 bases, with 6 bases separating them. The germline gives CDR1 SGHRS, CDR2 YFSETQ. The CDR3 totals 12 residues. The CDR3 DNA reads as TGCGCCAGCAGCTTGATATTTGAGACCCAGTACTTC. It is translated as CASSLIFETQYF.

This clonotype has just one count. This chain links TRBV20-1 with TRBJ1-2; no clear D. The CDR3 has 15 residues. Germline CDR1 reads DFQATT; CDR2 reads SNEGSKA (reference sequence). With 3 bases removed from V and 2 bases from J, the gap between germline ends came to 16 bases. The CDR3 loop is CSASMSLGGNYGYTF. The CDR3 coding sequence is TGCAGTGCTAGTATGTCGCTAGGAGGGAACTATGGCTACACCTTC.

The chain carries TRBV19 and TRBJ1-2, with D tentatively TRBD1 (6 bases). Germline V gene lookup returns CDR1 LNHDA and CDR2 SQIVND (reference sequence). The V and J ends lost 7 bases and 7 bases respectively, with 25 bases between them. The CDR3 totals 16 residues. The CDR3 here is CASMIAEGQLLSGYTF. The CDR3 DNA reads TGTGCCAGTATGATTGCTGAAGGACAGCTCCTCAGTGGCTACACCTTC.

The chain couples TRBV20-1 to TRBJ2-3; 10 bases line up with TRBD2. The germline gives CDR1 DFQATT, CDR2 SNEGSKA (reference sequence). The CDR3 has 15 amino acids. Trimming at V came to 0 bases and at J to 1 base, leaving 1 base not matched to a gene. CDR3 DNA sequence: TGCAGTGCTAGAGATCTAGCGGGGGGCACAGATACGCAGTATTTT. Encoded protein: CSARDLAGGTDTQYF.

This clonotype was observed a few times. The chain is built from TRBV6-1 and TRBJ2-1; TRBD1 agrees at 9 bases. This CDR3 region has 17 residues. The germline gives CDR1 MNHNS, CDR2 SASEGT. Germline trimming cut 4 bases from V and 2 bases from J; bases unmatched to any gene: 9. CDR3: CASSVVVGDRAYNEQFF. The CDR3, as DNA: TGTGCCAGCAGTGTGGTAGTCGGGGACAGGGCCTACAATGAGCAGTTCTTC.

With respect to this clonotype: Just one base apart from a much larger clone, this may be a read error. The chain recombines TRBV24-1 with TRBJ1-1; a weak D match, TRBD1 (5 bases). The germline V gene encodes CDR1 KGHDR and CDR2 SFDVKD. This CDR3 comprises 12 residues. Trimming pared 2 bases from V and 11 bases from J, leaving 11 bases between. CDR3 protein: CATSDSQGTAFF. The CDR3 region has the DNA TGTGCCACCAGTGATTCGCAGGGTACCGCTTTCTTT.

This clonotype appeared many times. The chain has TRBV27 and TRBJ1-5; 8 nucleotides match TRBD1. CDR3 length: 14 amino acids. Unmatched junction bases numbered 4, after V lost 5 bases and J lost 4 bases. Germline CDR1 reads MNHEY; CDR2 reads SMNVEV (reference sequence). The CDR3: CASSRDRSNQPQHF. In DNA, the CDR3 is TGTGCCAGCAGTAGGGACAGGTCGAATCAGCCCCAGCATTTT.

The genes are TRBV19 and TRBJ2-1; the match to TRBD1 covers 10 bases. The CDR3 sequence is 15 residues long. V shed 5 bases, J shed 5 bases, and the junction held 6 bases outside the gene matches. The germline CDR1 and CDR2 sequences are LNHDA and SQIVND (reference sequence). The CDR3 DNA reads TGTGCCAGTAGTCCGCCGGGACAGGGGAACAATGAGCAGTTCTTC. Encoded protein: CASSPPGQGNNEQFF. Supplemented by reference TRBV19 and TRBJ2-1, the full variable domain reads DGGITQSPKYLFRKEGQNVTLSCEQNLNHDAMYWYRQDPGQGLRLIYYSQIVNDFQKGDIAEGYSVSREKKESFPLTVTSAQKNPTAFYLCASSPPGQGNNEQFFGPGTRLTVL.

There are many counts of this clonotype. The V and J genes are TRBV10-3 and TRBJ1-5, with 10 positions matching TRBD1. Germline-derived CDR1 and CDR2 are ENHRY and SYGVKD. Trimming cost V 4 bases and J 5 bases; bases outside gene matches: 5. The length of the CDR3 is 15 residues. The CDR3 nucleotides read TGTGCCATCAGTGGGGACAGGGGAGGGGATCAGCCCCAGCATTTT. It yields the protein CAISGDRGGDQPQHF.

At least ten counts were recorded for this clonotype. The chain uses TRBV6-1 and TRBJ1-6; weak D call: TRBD1 (5 bases). CDR3 size: 14 residues. Germline loops: CDR1 MNHNS, CDR2 SASEGT. Trimming left V 4 bases short and J 15 bases short, with 19 bases between. Here the CDR3 reads CASSGAIGVDDLHF. The CDR3 DNA sequence: TGTGCCAGCAGTGGGGCCATAGGGGTTGATGACCTCCACTTT.

This clonotype was observed many times. The chain employs TRBV12-3 or TRBV12-4 and TRBJ1-1, with a weak D call TRBD1 (6 bases). Trimming shortened V by 6 bases and J by 4 bases, and 9 bases separated the two germline ends. This CDR3 comprises 12 residues. The CDR3 DNA sequence: TGTGCCAGCAGAGAGGGGGGCACTGAAGCTTTCTTT. Its protein product is CASREGGTEAFF.

This clonotype has only a few counts. The CDR3 bases are TGTGCCAGCAGCCGACGCTGGGGGCCCACAGATACGCAGTATTTT. Translated, it gives CASSRRWGPTDTQYF. The J gene is TRBJ2-3, the V gene TRBV7-2; the D gene is possibly TRBD1 (6 bases). The V end lost 5 bases, the J end lost 2 bases, and 14 bases lay between the germline ends. Germline assignment: CDR1 SGHTA and CDR2 FQGNSA. CDR3 size: 15 residues.

This sequence joins TRBV7-2 and TRBJ2-7, with 9 bases identical to TRBD1. The CDR3 extends over 14 amino acids. Per the germline V gene, CDR1 is SGHTA and CDR2 is FQGNSA. J gave up 3 bases and V 6 bases, and 6 bases lay outside the gene matches. The CDR3: CASRLTGGIYEQYF. Written as DNA, the CDR3 is TGTGCCAGCAGATTAACAGGGGGCATCTACGAGCAGTACTTC.

The chain uses TRBV20-1 and TRBJ2-7; TRBD2 is a possible D gene (5 bases). The CDR3 length is 13 residues. With 5 bases removed from V and 2 bases from J, the gap between germline ends came to 13 bases. Germline CDR1 and CDR2: DFQATT and SNEGSKA (reference sequence). CDR3 sequence (DNA): TGCAGTGCTGTGACGGGAAACCCCTACGAGCAGTACTTC. Encoded protein: CSAVTGNPYEQYF.

The rearrangement uses TRBV7-2 and TRBJ1-2; 7 positions match TRBD1. V was clipped by 5 bases and J by 11 bases; unmatched bases: 8. Per germline, CDR1 SGHTA and CDR2 FQGNSA. The CDR3 totals 12 residues. The CDR3 loop is CASSDGTDAYTF. DNA for the CDR3: TGTGCCAGCAGCGACGGGACAGATGCGTACACCTTC.

The chain carries TRBV7-3 and TRBJ2-4, with D uncertain. This CDR3 is 19 amino acids long. V was pared by 5 bases and J by 2 bases, with 25 bases between. The germline V gene has CDR1 SGHTA and CDR2 FQGTGA. DNA for the CDR3: TGTGCCAGCAGCCTGGTGCTGTATTCAGATTTGGTATCCAAAAACATTCAGTACTTC. Translating it yields CASSLVLYSDLVSKNIQYF.

The table lists this clonotype with many counts. The chain carries TRBV24-1 and TRBJ2-5; 7 positions match TRBD1. The trim removed 5 bases at V and 4 bases at J, leaving 3 bases unmatched. The CDR3 consists of 13 residues. Germline V gives CDR1 KGHDR, CDR2 SFDVKD. The CDR3: CATSGQGIETQYF. CDR3 nucleotide sequence: TGTGCCACCAGTGGACAGGGCATAGAGACCCAGTACTTC.

This clonotype turned up a few times. The chain uses TRBV12-3 or TRBV12-4 and TRBJ2-1; D perhaps matches TRBD1 (6 bases). Deletions cut 1 base from V and 2 bases from J, with 15 bases between. CDR3 size: 17 residues. The CDR3 loop is CASSLGAMWDTYNEQFF. The CDR3 nucleotides read TGTGCCAGCAGTTTAGGTGCAATGTGGGACACCTACAATGAGCAGTTCTTC.

This clonotype was recorded at least ten times. The chain has TRBV2 and TRBJ2-2, with 8 bases matching TRBD1. Germline lookup yields CDR1 SNHLY and CDR2 FYNNEI. The CDR3 spans 13 residues. J gave up 11 bases and V 6 bases, and 8 bases lay outside the gene matches. CDR3 DNA sequence: TGTGCCAGCAGCCACGACAGGGGCGGAGAGCTGTTTTTT. This sequence encodes CASSHDRGGELFF.

This clonotype was observed many times. The rearrangement joins TRBV9 to TRBJ2-3; 7 nucleotides match TRBD1. CDR3 length: 17 residues. Looked up from germline, CDR1 is SGDLS and CDR2 is YYNGEE. V trimming: 3 bases; J trimming: 3 bases; junction bases outside the gene matches: 13. CDR3 region: CASSAPRPGQPTDTQYF. The CDR3 nucleotides are TGTGCCAGCAGCGCCCCCCGACCGGGACAGCCAACAGATACGCAGTATTTT.

J is TRBJ1-6 and V is TRBV12-3 or TRBV12-4; 7 bases are shared with TRBD1. V dropped 3 bases and J dropped 10; count of bases not matched to a gene: 6. This CDR3 contains 14 residues. DNA for the CDR3: TGTGCCAGCAGTTTGGAGGTCAGGGGGTCACCCCTCCACTTT. This codes for CASSLEVRGSPLHF.

Many counts were recorded for this clonotype. The chain joins TRBV11-2 to TRBJ2-7, with D possibly being TRBD1 or TRBD2 (5 bases each). The CDR3 is made up of 15 amino acids. The germline CDR1 and CDR2 sequences are SGHAT and FQNNGV. Trimming removed 5 bases from V and 4 bases from J, with 18 bases in between. The CDR3 coding sequence is TGTGCCAGCAGCACGTACTCCGGGACCAGATACGAGCAGTACTTC. Protein product: CASSTYSGTRYEQYF.

This clonotype was observed many times. This chain links TRBV27 with TRBJ2-1; 8 nucleotides match TRBD2. The CDR3 runs 20 residues. Germline V gives CDR1 MNHEY, CDR2 SMNVEV (reference sequence). Germline trimming cut 5 bases from V and 0 bases from J; bases unmatched to any gene: 18. The CDR3 sequence: CASSGTGTSRYHHSYNEQFF. The CDR3 DNA follows: TGTGCCAGCAGTGGGACCGGGACTAGTAGATACCACCACTCCTACAATGAGCAGTTCTTC.

This clonotype was counted between two and nine times. The rearrangement links TRBV5-1 to TRBJ1-4; D perhaps matches TRBD1 (5 bases). The CDR3 consists of 14 residues. The V gene lost 3 bases and the J gene lost 5 bases, with 11 bases spanning the gap. The germline gives CDR1 SGHRS, CDR2 YFSETQ. The CDR3 nucleotides read TGCGCCAGCAGCTCCGGGAAGGGGAATGAAAAACTGTTTTTT. It codes for CASSSGKGNEKLFF.

This rearrangement joins TRBV5-6 to TRBJ2-1, with D maybe TRBD2 (6 bases). The CDR3 runs 12 residues. Looked up from germline, CDR1 is SGHDT and CDR2 is YYEEEE. With 5 bases removed from V and 10 bases from J, the gap between germline ends came to 13 bases. The CDR3 loop is CASSSGVLEQFF. The CDR3 DNA reads TGTGCCAGCAGTTCGGGGGTTTTGGAGCAGTTCTTC.

The chain links TRBV18 to TRBJ2-1; D may match TRBD1 or TRBD2 (5 bases each). There are 15 residues in the CDR3. CDR1 is KGHSH and CDR2 is LQKENI in the germline V gene. Trimming pared 8 bases from V and 6 bases from J, leaving 20 bases between. CDR3 region: CASHTLGVKRNEQFF. The CDR3 nucleotides are TGTGCCAGCCACACCCTGGGGGTTAAGCGCAATGAGCAGTTCTTC.

The V call is TRBV13, the J call TRBJ2-7; unclear D gene. The germline V gene has CDR1 PRHDT and CDR2 FYEKMQ (reference sequence). CDR3 size: 15 residues. Trimming pared 5 bases from V and 0 bases from J, leaving 14 bases between. The CDR3 nucleotides read TGTGCCAGCAGCCTCACCGGGTGGGGCTCCTACGAGCAGTACTTC. Translation gives CASSLTGWGSYEQYF.

The gene calls are TRBV28 and TRBJ1-2; 7 bases fit TRBD1. After removal of 3 bases from V and 4 bases from J, the junction contained 5 bases not matched to a gene. Germline lookup yields CDR1 MDHEN and CDR2 SYDVKM. This CDR3 has 14 amino acids. The CDR3 is CASSFPGGGYGYTF. In DNA form, the CDR3 reads TGTGCCAGCAGTTTCCCAGGGGGGGGCTATGGCTACACCTTC.

This clonotype was observed many times. This chain joins TRBV28 and TRBJ2-5, with 7 bases that match TRBD1. Germline V gives CDR1 MDHEN, CDR2 SYDVKM. The CDR3 totals 16 residues. The J segment lost 1 base and the V segment lost 4 bases, leaving 9 bases of the junction unmatched. CDR3 residues: CASSSRQGGGQETQYF. The CDR3 coding sequence is TGTGCCAGCAGTTCTCGACAGGGTGGTGGCCAAGAGACCCAGTACTTC.

This clonotype occurred many times. The V gene is TRBV11-2, the J gene TRBJ2-2, with 7 bases lining up with TRBD2. Per germline, CDR1 SGHAT and CDR2 FQNNGV. V lost 6 bases and J lost 6; bases outside the gene matches: 16. The CDR3 is made up of 17 amino acids. The CDR3 region has the DNA TGTGCCAGCAGGCCCTTCACTAGCGCCATGAGAGCCGGGGAGCTGTTTTTT. Translation: CASRPFTSAMRAGELFF. Drawing the rest from reference TRBV11-2 and TRBJ2-2, the complete variable domain is EAGVAQSPRYKIIEKRQSVAFWCNPISGHATLYWYQQILGQGPKLLIQFQNNGVVDDSQLPKDRFSAERLKGVDSTLKIQPAKLEDSAVYLCASRPFTSAMRAGELFFGEGSRLTVL.